The 6 T cell receptor beta chains below come from one sample, sequenced in a study of T cell repertoires in cytomegalovirus infection. For these receptors, no antigen is known. TCRdb reprocessed the reads with MiXCR, giving one entry per CDR3 protein. The sample lists some 940,000 distinct CDR3 sequences, approximately 32% occurring once. The source was cultured CD8+ T cells from PBMCs, collected from culture after CMV antigen stimulation. All receptors derive from a human donor in good health (CMV status not recorded). Some clones in this sample may be carry-over from other donors' samples.

This clonotype was detected only a few times. The V gene is TRBV15, the J gene TRBJ2-2; TRBD2 is a possible D gene (6 bases). Trimming pared 2 bases from V and 1 base from J, leaving 11 bases between. There are 16 residues in the CDR3. Germline loops: CDR1 LNHNV, CDR2 YYDKDF (reference sequence). The CDR3 DNA is TGTGCCACCAGCAGACACCCGGGACTGAACACCGGGGAGCTGTTTTTT. This codes for CATSRHPGLNTGELFF.

The CDR3 region has the DNA TGTGCCAGCAGTGAGCGGGGTAACTCCTACAATGAGCAGTTCTTC. Translating it yields CASSERGNSYNEQFF. The gene calls are TRBV2 and TRBJ2-1, with D perhaps TRBD2 (6 bases). The CDR3 has 15 residues. CDR1 and CDR2 from the germline V gene are SNHLY and FYNNEI. V was shortened by 3 bases and J by 0 bases, with 9 bases between the two germline ends. The entire variable domain, with the rest obtained from reference TRBV2 and TRBJ2-1, is as follows: EPEVTQTPSHQVTQMGQEVILRCVPISNHLYFYWYRQILGQKVEFLVSFYNNEISEKSEIFDDQFSVERPDGSNFTLKIRSTKLEDSAMYFCASSERGNSYNEQFFGPGTRLTVL.

The rearrangement links TRBV27 to TRBJ2-2, with 10 bases identical to TRBD1. Germline V gives CDR1 MNHEY, CDR2 SMNVEV (reference sequence). V was clipped by 5 bases and J by 5 bases; unmatched bases: 11. The CDR3 is 17 residues long. CDR3 sequence (DNA): TGTGCCAGCAGTACCTACGTCCCGGGACAGGGGACCGGGGAGCTGTTTTTT. Translated, it gives CASSTYVPGQGTGELFF.

In this sample, this clonotype turned up a few times. The V call is TRBV28, the J call TRBJ2-5; 12 bases match TRBD2. The CDR3 has 19 residues. V shed 3 bases, J shed 4 bases, and the junction held 15 bases outside the gene matches. CDR1 and CDR2 (germline): MDHEN, SYDVKM. The chain's CDR3 is CASSLGLLMTSGGRETQYF. Here the CDR3 DNA reads TGTGCCAGCAGTTTGGGTCTTCTCATGACTAGCGGGGGACGAGAGACCCAGTACTTC.

The chain employs TRBV24-1 and TRBJ2-1; 9 bases align to TRBD2. The CDR3 loop spans 19 amino acids. Unmatched junction bases numbered 18, after V lost 2 bases and J lost 8 bases. Germline V gene sequence: CDR1 KGHDR, CDR2 SFDVKD. The CDR3 bases are TGTGCCACCAGTGATTCGGGGGACGCCGGTCTAGCGGGGATAGATGAGCAGTTCTTC. Its translation is CATSDSGDAGLAGIDEQFF.

This clonotype was observed a few times. This chain connects TRBV10-2 to TRBJ2-7; the D gene could be TRBD1 or TRBD2 (5 bases each). This CDR3 is 14 amino acids long. Trimming removed 4 bases at V and 2 bases at J, with 12 bases between. Germline V gene lookup returns CDR1 WSHSY and CDR2 SAAADI. The CDR3 nucleotides read TGCGCCAGCAGTGGTGAGGGGATTACCTACGAGCAGTACTTC. As protein: CASSGEGITYEQYF.